A selection of T cell receptor beta chains follows, all from one sample in a study of CD8+CD57+ T cells in acquired aplastic anemia. A single record per CDR3 protein comes from TCRdb applying MiXCR to the reads. The table records over 250,000 distinct CDR3 sequences, roughly 59% of them present only once. Sequencing input: sorted CD4+, CD8+, or CD8+CD57+ T cells (not recorded which) from PBMCs. Receptors were obtained from a human donor with aplastic anemia. CDR3s include the opening cysteine and the closing phenylalanine or tryptophan.

v_gene	j_gene	CDR3aa
TRBV3-1	TRBJ1-1	CASSQGTVNTEAFF
TRBV7-2	TRBJ1-1	CASSRGGLRNTEAFF
TRBV25-1	TRBJ2-5	CASSDALRGQDKETQYF
TRBV20-1	TRBJ2-6	CSAREADETNVLTF
TRBV5-1	TRBJ2-3	CASSLRNDEQYF
TRBV20-1	TRBJ2-5	CSARDRAEETQYF
TRBV7-9	TRBJ2-7	CASSSNRGPYEQYF
TRBV7-9	TRBJ1-2	CASSLGKGAGYGYTF
TRBV29-1	TRBJ2-3	CSVEARGAPPTDTQYF
TRBV15	TRBJ2-1	CATSRGTSGVYNEQFF
TRBV7-6	TRBJ2-7	CASSLQGPYEQYF
TRBV5-1	TRBJ2-7	CASSPGTGRYEQYF
TRBV25-1	TRBJ2-1	CASSEGMSPGLAGVPTNEQFF
TRBV5-1	TRBJ2-2	CASSLSTNTGELFF
TRBV10-3	TRBJ2-1	CATLLGQGGSYEQFF
TRBV9	TRBJ2-1	CASSQNLGLAEYNEQFF
TRBV9	TRBJ2-3	CASSVVWGADTQYF